This T cell receptor beta chain was obtained from a study of T cells after yellow fever vaccination. As regards this clonotype: Its antigen is unidentified.

After removal of 0 bases from V and 2 bases from J, the junction contained 3 bases not matched to a gene. CDR1 GTSNPN and CDR2 SVGIG come from the germline V gene (reference sequence). The CDR3 consists of 15 residues. Study-level results: Any FACS-sorted repertoire could hold abundant clonotypes that contaminate it from the bulk population.

Production of TCR cDNA was by 5'RACE template switching, which also added a universal primer site and UMIs. MiXCR, run by TCRdb on the 5' RACE reads, gives a single entry per CDR3 protein. The sample consists of some 500,000 distinct CDR3 sequences, approximately 13% of them appearing once. The source of this sequence is a man between 25 and 39 years old who received the YFV17D yellow fever vaccine. The material was PBMCs, obtained on the day of the yellow fever booster vaccination. V and J are TRBV30 and TRBJ2-3; 9 bases align to TRBD1. The CDR3 protein is CAWSVQGAYTDTQYF. Here the CDR3 DNA reads TGTGCCTGGAGTGTACAGGGGGCCTACACAGATACGCAGTATTTT.